The count of the clone carrying this TCR beta chain is one. This record belongs to a study of blood T cell repertoires in COVID-19. Whole-study context: Acute-phase and convalescent COVID-19 samples originated in the United States, Italy and Spain. Sources were T cells, B-cell-depleted T cells, or PBMCs; the material itself was cDNA or gDNA.

The CDR3 covers 14 residues. V lost 6 bases to trimming and J lost 8 bases; unmatched junction nucleotides: 4. Per germline, CDR1 MNHEY and CDR2 SVGAGI. The authors' processing: Researchers report that nucleated cell counts were estimated from reference gene primer amplification. The repertoire was sequenced with immunoSEQ multiplex PCR; TCRdb's copy has only in-frame clones and lacks some. V and J calls and clone size follow that table, whereas D and trimming were derived from the DNA. This table holds 160,000 or so clones, over 75% found once. J is TRBJ2-1 and V is TRBV6-5, with 13 bases aligning to TRBD2. The receptor's source is a woman aged 35 to 49 with acute or convalescent COVID-19. The specimen sequenced was peripheral blood. CDR3 amino acids: CASSGTSGAHEQFF. The CDR3 bases are TGTGCCAGCAGCGGGACTAGCGGGGCTCATGAGCAGTTCTTC.